This is a list of T cell receptor beta chains from one sample in a study of T cells in tuberculosis. The repertoire was sequenced with immunoSEQ multiplex PCR; TCRdb's copy has only in-frame clones and lacks some. The sample consists of roughly 28,000 clones, roughly 90% of them appearing once. Input material: PBMCs. Receptor source: a donor aged 10-29 years with latent tuberculosis or without tuberculosis infection. CDR3s include the opening cysteine and the closing phenylalanine or tryptophan. Fields, in order: V gene, J gene, D gene, clone size, CDR3 DNA, CDR3 protein. A D gene is named only where the DNA matches it firmly. Not all rows give a size; the values are once, few, many and, for expanded clones, a class.

>TRBV6-1|TRBJ1-4|-|few
TGTGCCAGCAGTGAGAGCGGGGCAGGGAATGAAAAACTGTTTTTT
CASSESGAGNEKLFF
>TRBV5-1|TRBJ1-2|-|-
TGCGCCAGCAGCTTGGCAAACAGGTTGAACTATGGCTACACCTTC
CASSLANRLNYGYTF
>TRBV10-3|TRBJ1-1|TRBD1|-
TGTGCCATCAGACAGACAGGGGTTGACACTGAAGCTTTCTTT
CAIRQTGVDTEAFF
>TRBV2|TRBJ2-5|TRBD2|-
TGTGCCAGCAGTGAACGGGGGGGCCAAGAGACCCAGTACTTC
CASSERGGQETQYF
>TRBV19|TRBJ1-1|-|-
TGTGCCAGTAGTACTCAGGGGTTCAACACTGAAGCTTTCTTT
CASSTQGFNTEAFF
>TRBV15|TRBJ1-2|-|-
TGTGCCACCAGCAGAGGACATAGAGAGTCCTATGGCTACACCTTC
CATSRGHRESYGYTF
>TRBV9|TRBJ2-5|-|-
TGTGCCAGCAGGGGAGGGGGGCCGGATTGGACCCCCCGGGAGACCCAGTACTTC
CASRGGGPDWTPRETQYF
>TRBV11-2|TRBJ1-2|-|-
TGTGCCAGCAGCCTAGGGGGAGGGGACGGCTACACCTTC
CASSLGGGDGYTF
>TRBV7-8|TRBJ2-1|TRBD2|-
TGTGCCAGCAGCTCGGAGACGGACCTAGCGGGGGGGAATTACAATGAGCAGTTCTTC
CASSSETDLAGGNYNEQFF
>TRBV19|TRBJ1-2|TRBD1|-
TGTGCCAGTAAGGCGGGACAGGCCGTCTATGGCTACACCTTC
CASKAGQAVYGYTF
>TRBV7-9|TRBJ2-5|TRBD1|-
TGTGCCAGCAGCTTCCCCGGGACAGGGGACTGGGAGACCCAGTACTTC
CASSFPGTGDWETQYF
>TRBV28|TRBJ1-3|TRBD1|once
TGTGCCAGCAGTTCCCCGACAGGGTGGGGAAACACCATATATTTT
CASSSPTGWGNTIYF
>TRBV25-1|TRBJ2-7|-|-
TGTGCCAGCAGTGACGGGTCCTCCTACGAGCAGTACTTC
CASSDGSSYEQYF
>TRBV5-4|TRBJ1-6|-|-
TGTGCCAGCAGCTTGGGTGGCAGGGGCTCGCTTAGGGATTCACCCCTCCACTTT
CASSLGGRGSLRDSPLHF
>TRBV14|TRBJ2-1|TRBD2|-
TGTGCCAGCAGCCCACAATTAAGCGGGGGGTTAAACAATGAGCAGTTCTTC
CASSPQLSGGLNNEQFF
>TRBV19|TRBJ2-7|-|-
TGTGCCAGTAGTCTCAACCTTCGGGGTTACGAGCAGTACTTC
CASSLNLRGYEQYF
>TRBV7-9|TRBJ2-5|TRBD2|-
TGTGCCAGCAGCTTCGGGACTAGCGGGTACCAAGAGACCCAGTACTTC
CASSFGTSGYQETQYF
>TRBV21-1|TRBJ1-5|-|few
TGTGCCAGCCGCATGGGCCTAAAGATCTTAAAAAGCAATCAGCCCCAGCATTTT
CASRMGLKILKSNQPQHF
>TRBV18|TRBJ2-1|-|-
TGTGCCAGCTCATCGGCTAGCTCCTACAATGAGCAGTTCTTC
CASSSASSYNEQFF
>TRBV6-5|TRBJ1-1|-|once
TGTGCCAGCAGTTACTCTCGGCAGGGTGATGAAGCTTTCTTT
CASSYSRQGDEAFF
>TRBV5-1|TRBJ2-3|-|-
TGCGCCAGCAGCTCGCAGGCCACAGATACGCAGTATTTT
CASSSQATDTQYF
>TRBV5-5|TRBJ1-5|-|-
TGTGCCAGCAGCTGGGCCCCGGTAGGCGACCAGCATTTT
CASSWAPVGDQHF
>TRBV7-9|TRBJ2-7|TRBD2|-
TGTGCCAGCAGCCGAGCGGGGTCCTACTACGAGCAGTACTTC
CASSRAGSYYEQYF
>TRBV7-9|TRBJ2-1|TRBD2|-
TGTGCCAGCAGCTTATTCCCCCTAGCGGGGGGGCCTGAGCAGTTCTTC
CASSLFPLAGGPEQFF
>TRBV4-3|TRBJ1-4|TRBD1|-
TGCGCCAGCAGCCAAGGGGAGGGACAGGTCGAAAAACTGTTTTTT
CASSQGEGQVEKLFF
>TRBV13|TRBJ2-5|-|-
TGTGCCAGCAGCTTCACTTTTACGGAGACCCAGTACTTC
CASSFTFTETQYF
>TRBV6-5|TRBJ1-1|-|-
TGTGCCAGCAGCCTTAGGCAGGGGATTGAAGCTTTCTTT
CASSLRQGIEAFF
>TRBV10-3|TRBJ2-1|TRBD2|-
TGTGCCGCCTGGACTAGCGAAAGTAATGAGCAGTTCTTC
CAAWTSESNEQFF
>TRBV5-5|TRBJ1-6|-|-
TGTGCCAGCAGCTTGGGACAGCCAAATTCACCCCTCCACTTT
CASSLGQPNSPLHF
>TRBV2|TRBJ1-1|-|-
TGTGCCAGCACGGGAGATTGGAACACTGAAGCTTTCTTT
CASTGDWNTEAFF
>TRBV6-5|TRBJ1-6|TRBD1|-
TGTGCCAGCAGCTACTCTTGGACAGGGGTGGATTCACCCCTCCACTTT
CASSYSWTGVDSPLHF
>TRBV18|TRBJ1-3|-|-
TGTGCCAGCTCACCTTCGACAGTCTCTGGAAACACCATATATTTT
CASSPSTVSGNTIYF
>TRBV9|TRBJ1-1|TRBD1|-
TGTGCCAGCAGCGGGTCCCTTACAAACAGGGGGCTGGGGAACACTGAAGCTTTCTTT
CASSGSLTNRGLGNTEAFF
>TRBV2|TRBJ2-2|-|-
TGTGCCAGCTCGGGACTGAACACCGGGGAGCTGTTTTTT
CASSGLNTGELFF
>TRBV28|TRBJ2-7|-|-
TGTGCCAGCAGTTCGGGAATAAGGGGGTACGAGCAGTACTTC
CASSSGIRGYEQYF
>TRBV4-1|TRBJ2-1|-|-
TGCGCCAGCAGCCAAGTTGGCGGCAATGAGCAGTTCTTC
CASSQVGGNEQFF
>TRBV28|TRBJ1-2|TRBD1|-
TGTGCCAGCAGTTTCGCCCGGACAGGGAAGGATGGCTACACCTTC
CASSFARTGKDGYTF
>TRBV4-1|TRBJ2-7|TRBD2|-
TGCGCCAGCAGCCAGCCCGGGGGGAGGTACGAGCAGTACTTC
CASSQPGGRYEQYF
>TRBV6-1|TRBJ1-2|-|-
TGTGCCAGCAAGGGGGGGTCTGTTAACTATGGCTACACCTTC
CASKGGSVNYGYTF
>TRBV20-1|TRBJ1-1|-|-
TGCAGTGCTAGAAGCGCTGAAGCTTTCTTT
CSARSAEAFF
>TRBV6-6|TRBJ2-5|TRBD2|-
TGTGCCAGCAGTTCATTCCCCCGCGGGGGGGAAGAGACCCAGTACTTC
CASSSFPRGGEETQYF
>TRBV4-1|TRBJ1-1|-|-
TGCGCCAGCAGCCTGATGTCAGTAGGGGAAATGAACACTGAAGCTTTCTTT
CASSLMSVGEMNTEAFF
>TRBV19|TRBJ1-6|TRBD1|once
TGTGCCAGTAGTGGGAACAGGGGGTCCTATAATTCACCCCTCCACTTT
CASSGNRGSYNSPLHF
>TRBV11-3|TRBJ1-5|-|-
TGTGCCAGCAGCTGGGGGGGCGTATATCAGCCCCAGCATTTT
CASSWGGVYQPQHF
>TRBV5-1|TRBJ1-6|-|-
TGCGCCAGCAGCTTGACAGGAATCGGTAATTCACCCCTCCACTTT
CASSLTGIGNSPLHF
>TRBV6-6|TRBJ1-1|-|-
TGTGCCAGCAGTGACAGGAACACTGAAGCTTTCTTT
CASSDRNTEAFF
>TRBV7-2|TRBJ2-3|-|once
TGTGCCAGCAGCTTAGCGCAGGGTATCGATACGCAGTATTTT
CASSLAQGIDTQYF
>TRBV2|TRBJ2-2|-|-
TGTGCCAGCAGGCCCTGGCGGGGGCGAGACGGGGAGCTGTTTTTT
CASRPWRGRDGELFF
>TRBV5-1|TRBJ2-1|-|-
TGCGCCAGCAGCTTGTCAGGGGAATCCTACAATGAGCAGTTCTTC
CASSLSGESYNEQFF
>TRBV10-3|TRBJ2-7|-|-
TGTGCCATCAGAAAGGAGGTTTCCTACGAGCAGTACTTC
CAIRKEVSYEQYF
>TRBV6-1|TRBJ1-4|-|-
TGTGCCAGCGCAGAGGGGGGGGTCGGTGAAAAACTGTTTTTT
CASAEGGVGEKLFF
>TRBV6-5|TRBJ1-5|TRBD1|-
TGTGCCAGCAGTTCAGGGGGTAGCAATCAGCCCCAGCATTTT
CASSSGGSNQPQHF
>TRBV2|TRBJ2-3|TRBD1|-
TGTGCCAGCAGCGGGACAGTTAGCACAGATACGCAGTATTTT
CASSGTVSTDTQYF